The TCR beta chain under discussion was sequenced for a study of T cell repertoires in cytomegalovirus infection (dated by TCRdb to about 2019). For the wider study: Alongside well-studied HLA-B-restricted epitopes, the peptide stimulations were aimed at recently identified HLA-C-restricted CMV epitopes, whose presentation resists viral immunomodulation. Donor HLA type was relevant to the analysis, as public TCR beta signatures indicated carriage of CMV infection together with the matching HLA type.

This clonotype occurred many times. Its antigen is currently not known. Qualities for individual bases were not recorded, and no much larger clone is one base off. The reads were generated on an Illumina HiSeq 1500. TCRdb trimmed public reads at Q25 via fastp, called clones via MiXCR and kept in-frame beta chains. When rows share a CDR3 protein, they turn into one entry using the most common DNA and genes. The sample includes about 770,000 distinct CDR3 sequences, with 25% to 35% observed a single time. The ten largest clones take up around 14% of the sample. Summary of the overall study and its limitations: In both this cohort and an independent roughly 400-donor cohort, the cumulative frequency of public TCR beta family members distinguished carriers of CMV infection plus the relevant HLA type. In the ex vivo response, HLA-C-restricted CMV-specific TCR beta clonotypes were dominant, and in two of eight donors the single most frequent clonotype came from this HLA-C-restricted group.

The treatment or condition label here, explained by the study, means: in vitro stimulation with specific CMV peptide epitopes to enrich CMV-specific T cells. The material was cultured CD8+ T cells from PBMCs, obtained from culture after CMV antigen stimulation. This clonotype was obtained from a human donor in good health (CMV status not recorded). Some clones in this sample may be carry-over from other donors' samples.

The CDR3 region has the sequence CASSLRGVGTEAFF. The DNA reads as follows: TGTGCCAGCAGTTTAAGGGGGGTGGGGACAGAAGCTTTCTTT. The sequence links TRBV11-3 to TRBJ1-1, and perhaps TRBD1 as D gene, on 6 matching bases. Reading from cysteine to phenylalanine, the CDR3 counts 14 amino acids. The sequence is cut down to CDR3 DNA, 42 bases in frame from base 1. Based on the germline V gene, the CDR1 and CDR2 sequences are SGHNT and YENEEA. The junction carries 19 bases between V and J, which are trimmed by 6 bases and 8 bases respectively.